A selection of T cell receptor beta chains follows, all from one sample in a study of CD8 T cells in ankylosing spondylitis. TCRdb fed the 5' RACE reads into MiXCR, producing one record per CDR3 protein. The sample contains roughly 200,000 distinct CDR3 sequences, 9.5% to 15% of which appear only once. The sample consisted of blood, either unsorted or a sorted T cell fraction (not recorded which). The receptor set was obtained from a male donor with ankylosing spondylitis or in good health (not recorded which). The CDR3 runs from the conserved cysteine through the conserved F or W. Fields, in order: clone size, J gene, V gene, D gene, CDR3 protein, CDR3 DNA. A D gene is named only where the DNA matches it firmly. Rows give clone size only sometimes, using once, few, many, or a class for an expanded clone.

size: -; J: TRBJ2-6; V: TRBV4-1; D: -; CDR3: CASSPSSSGANVLTF; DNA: TGCGCCAGCAGCCCCAGTAGCTCTGGGGCCAACGTCCTGACTTTC
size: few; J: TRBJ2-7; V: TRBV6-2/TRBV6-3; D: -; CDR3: CASSYGLAVGSGEQYF; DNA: TGTGCCAGCAGTTACGGGCTAGCTGTCGGTTCGGGGGAGCAGTACTTC
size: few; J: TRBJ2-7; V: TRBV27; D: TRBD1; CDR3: CASSFAGQGSEQYF; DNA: TGTGCCAGCAGTTTCGCTGGACAGGGCTCCGAGCAGTACTTC
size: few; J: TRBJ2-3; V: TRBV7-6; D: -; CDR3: CASSVDFADTQYF; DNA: TGTGCCAGCAGCGTGGACTTCGCAGATACGCAGTATTTT
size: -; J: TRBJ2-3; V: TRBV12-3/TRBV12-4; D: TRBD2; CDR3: CASSPQAGGGYTQYF; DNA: TGTGCCAGCAGCCCCCAAGCGGGGGGCGGTTATACGCAGTATTTT
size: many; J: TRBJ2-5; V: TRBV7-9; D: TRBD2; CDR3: CASGSGAQETQYF; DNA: TGTGCCAGTGGAAGCGGGGCGCAAGAGACCCAGTACTTC
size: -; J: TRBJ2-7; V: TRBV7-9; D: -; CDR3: CASSSRLPGMQYF; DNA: TGTGCCAGCAGCTCGAGGCTGCCGGGAATGCAGTACTTC
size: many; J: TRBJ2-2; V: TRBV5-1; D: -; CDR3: CASETANTGELFF; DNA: TGCGCCAGCGAGACGGCGAACACCGGGGAGCTGTTTTTT
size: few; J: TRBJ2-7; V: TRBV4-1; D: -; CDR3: CASSQDHGPPFEQYF; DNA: TGCGCCAGCAGCCAAGATCACGGCCCTCCTTTCGAGCAGTACTTC
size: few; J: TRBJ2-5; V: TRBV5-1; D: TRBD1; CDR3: CASSWGQGTGETQYF; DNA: TGCGCCAGCAGCTGGGGACAGGGGACGGGAGAGACCCAGTACTTC
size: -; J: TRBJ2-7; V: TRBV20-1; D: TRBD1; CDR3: CSASFIHRGPPYEQYF; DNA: TGCAGTGCTAGTTTCATTCACAGGGGACCTCCCTACGAGCAGTACTTC
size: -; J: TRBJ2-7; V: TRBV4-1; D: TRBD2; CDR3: CASSPSGTSGGNYEQYF; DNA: TGCGCCAGCAGCCCCTCCGGGACTAGCGGGGGGAACTACGAGCAGTACTTC
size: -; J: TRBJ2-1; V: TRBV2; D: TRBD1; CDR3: CASRSDRVNLARYNEQFF; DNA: TGTGCCAGCAGGTCGGACAGGGTCAATCTCGCGCGGTACAATGAGCAGTTCTTC
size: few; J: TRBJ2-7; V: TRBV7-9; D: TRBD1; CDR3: CASSYGQGHMYEQYF; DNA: TGTGCCAGCAGCTACGGACAGGGGCATATGTACGAGCAGTACTTC
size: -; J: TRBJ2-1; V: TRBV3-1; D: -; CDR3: CASCSPVSDNEQFF; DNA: TGTGCCTCCTGCAGTCCGGTCTCAGACAATGAGCAGTTCTTC
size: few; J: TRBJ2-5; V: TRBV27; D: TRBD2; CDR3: CASSPSGGQETQYF; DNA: TGTGCCAGCAGTCCGAGCGGGGGGCAGGAGACCCAGTACTTC
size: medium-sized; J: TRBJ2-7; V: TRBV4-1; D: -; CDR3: CASSHQPGQAGEQYF; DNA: TGCGCCAGCAGTCATCAACCCGGGCAGGCGGGGGAGCAGTACTTC
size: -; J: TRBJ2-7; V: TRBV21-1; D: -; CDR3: CASSKYQGLTYEQYF; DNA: TGTGCCAGCAGCAAATACCAGGGCCTTACCTACGAGCAGTACTTC
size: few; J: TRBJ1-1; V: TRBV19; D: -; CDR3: CASSIGKSEAFF; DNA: TGTGCCAGTAGTATAGGAAAGAGTGAAGCTTTCTTT
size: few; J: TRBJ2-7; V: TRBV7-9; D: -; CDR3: CASSFIGANEQYF; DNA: TGTGCCAGCAGCTTTATAGGGGCTAACGAGCAGTACTTC
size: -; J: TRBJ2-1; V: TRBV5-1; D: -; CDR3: CASSSGGYNEQFF; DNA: TGCGCCAGCAGCTCGGGCGGTTACAATGAGCAGTTCTTC
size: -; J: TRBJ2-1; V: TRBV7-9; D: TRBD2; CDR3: CASSFKAGAGGNEQFF; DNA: TGTGCCAGCAGCTTCAAGGCGGGAGCCGGGGGGAATGAGCAGTTCTTC
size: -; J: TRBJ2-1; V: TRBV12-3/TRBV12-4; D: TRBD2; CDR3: CASGLAGRYNEQFF; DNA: TGTGCCAGCGGGCTAGCGGGTCGCTACAATGAGCAGTTCTTC
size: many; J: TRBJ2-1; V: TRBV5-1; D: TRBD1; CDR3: CASSPGQGADEQFF; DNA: TGCGCCAGCAGCCCCGGACAGGGGGCCGATGAGCAGTTCTTC
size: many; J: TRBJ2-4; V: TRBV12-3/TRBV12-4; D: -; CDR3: CASSFGAIQYF; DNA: TGTGCCAGCAGTTTTGGAGCCATTCAGTACTTC
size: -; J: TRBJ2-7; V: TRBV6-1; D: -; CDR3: CASTNLRGAYEQYF; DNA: TGTGCCAGCACTAACCTAAGGGGGGCCTACGAGCAGTACTTC
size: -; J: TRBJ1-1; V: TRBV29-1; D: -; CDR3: CSVSQLHTEAFF; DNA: TGCAGCGTCTCACAACTCCACACTGAAGCTTTCTTT
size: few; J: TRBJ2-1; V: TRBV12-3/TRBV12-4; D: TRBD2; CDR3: CASRVTSDNEQFF; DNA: TGTGCCAGCAGAGTTACTAGCGACAATGAGCAGTTCTTC
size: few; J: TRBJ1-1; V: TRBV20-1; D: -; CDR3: CSARDWADTEAFF; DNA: TGCAGTGCTAGAGATTGGGCAGACACTGAAGCTTTCTTT
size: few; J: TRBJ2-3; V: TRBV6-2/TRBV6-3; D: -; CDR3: CASSYLDTDTQYF; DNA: TGTGCCAGCAGTTACCTCGACACAGATACGCAGTATTTT
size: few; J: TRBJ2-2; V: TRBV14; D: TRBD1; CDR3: CASSHRDRDATGELFF; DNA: TGTGCCAGCAGCCACCGGGACAGGGATGCTACCGGGGAGCTGTTTTTT
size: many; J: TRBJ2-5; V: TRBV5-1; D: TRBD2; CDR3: CASSSFWALAGDRETQYF; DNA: TGCGCCAGCAGCTCCTTCTGGGCCCTAGCGGGAGACCGAGAGACCCAGTACTTC
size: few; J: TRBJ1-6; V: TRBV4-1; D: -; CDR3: CVSSRADSRGNSPLHF; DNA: TGCGTCAGCAGCCGCGCGGACTCCCGGGGCAATTCACCCCTCCACTTT
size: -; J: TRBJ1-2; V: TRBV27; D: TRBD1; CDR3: CASSYAGTAYGYTF; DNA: TGTGCCAGCAGTTATGCAGGGACAGCCTATGGCTACACCTTC
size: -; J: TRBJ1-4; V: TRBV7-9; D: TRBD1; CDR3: CASSLDRGYEKLFF; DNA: TGTGCCAGCAGCTTGGACAGGGGCTACGAAAAACTGTTTTTT
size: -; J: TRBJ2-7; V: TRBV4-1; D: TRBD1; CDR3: CASRRADRGQYEQYF; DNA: TGCGCCAGCAGACGCGCGGACAGGGGGCAATACGAGCAGTACTTC
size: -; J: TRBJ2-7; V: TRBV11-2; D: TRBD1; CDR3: CASSTMGTGHTYEQYF; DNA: TGTGCCAGCAGCACCATGGGGACAGGGCACACCTACGAGCAGTACTTC
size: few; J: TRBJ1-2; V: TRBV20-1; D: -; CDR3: CSARDPGGEYGYTF; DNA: TGCAGTGCTAGAGATCCCGGGGGGGAATATGGCTACACCTTC
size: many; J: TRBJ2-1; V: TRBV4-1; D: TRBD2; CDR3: CASSQGGTSVYNEQFF; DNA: TGCGCCAGCAGCCAAGGGGGGACTAGTGTCTACAATGAGCAGTTCTTC
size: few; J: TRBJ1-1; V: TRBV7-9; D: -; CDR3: CASSPGRIEAFF; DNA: TGTGCCAGCAGCCCCGGGCGTATTGAAGCTTTCTTT
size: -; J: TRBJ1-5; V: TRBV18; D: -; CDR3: CASLPSGRGGPQHF; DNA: TGTGCCAGCTTGCCGTCGGGTAGAGGGGGGCCCCAGCATTTT
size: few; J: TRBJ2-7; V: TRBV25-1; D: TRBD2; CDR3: CATLQGGLAVGEQYF; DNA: TGTGCCACCCTCCAGGGGGGACTAGCTGTAGGGGAGCAGTACTTC
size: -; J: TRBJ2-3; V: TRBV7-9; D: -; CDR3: CASRPGDTDTQYF; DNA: TGTGCCAGCAGACCAGGGGACACAGATACGCAGTATTTT
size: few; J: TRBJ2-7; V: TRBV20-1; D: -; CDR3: CSARDRGVREQYF; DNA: TGCAGTGCTAGAGATAGAGGGGTTAGGGAGCAGTACTTC
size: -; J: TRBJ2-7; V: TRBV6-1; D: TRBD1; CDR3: CASSEVGTGDEQYF; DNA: TGTGCCAGCAGTGAAGTCGGGACAGGGGACGAGCAGTACTTC
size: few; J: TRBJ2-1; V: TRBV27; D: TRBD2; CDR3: CASSLDGTSGVYNEQFF; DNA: TGTGCCAGCAGTTTAGACGGTACTAGCGGGGTTTATAATGAGCAGTTCTTC
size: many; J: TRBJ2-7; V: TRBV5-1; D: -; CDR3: CASSWDSSYEQYF; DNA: TGCGCCAGCAGTTGGGACTCCTCCTACGAGCAGTACTTC
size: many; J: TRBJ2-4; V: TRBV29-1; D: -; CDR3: CSVVFPIRQGIQYF; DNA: TGCAGCGTTGTTTTTCCCATCCGCCAGGGGATTCAGTACTTC
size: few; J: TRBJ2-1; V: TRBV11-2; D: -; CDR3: CASSLAGNSYNEQFF; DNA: TGTGCCAGCAGCTTAGCGGGAAACTCCTACAATGAGCAGTTCTTC
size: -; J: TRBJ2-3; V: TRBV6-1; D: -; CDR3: CASSQGTGSYTDTQYF; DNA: TGTGCCAGCAGCCAGGGTACCGGAAGCTACACAGATACGCAGTATTTT
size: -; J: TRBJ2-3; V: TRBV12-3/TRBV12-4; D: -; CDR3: CASSSTYTQYF; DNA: TGTGCCAGCAGCTCCACGTATACGCAGTATTTT
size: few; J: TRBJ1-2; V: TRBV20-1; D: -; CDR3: CSARDPGDSYGYTF; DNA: TGCAGTGCTAGAGATCCGGGTGATAGCTATGGCTACACCTTC
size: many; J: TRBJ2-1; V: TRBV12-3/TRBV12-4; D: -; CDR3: CASSLVGGRQDEQFF; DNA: TGTGCCAGCAGTTTAGTTGGCGGGAGACAGGATGAGCAGTTCTTC
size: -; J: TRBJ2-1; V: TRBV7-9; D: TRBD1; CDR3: CASSSGQARYNEQFF; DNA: TGTGCCAGCAGCTCAGGACAGGCCCGCTACAATGAGCAGTTCTTC
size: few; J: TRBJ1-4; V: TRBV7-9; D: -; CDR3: CASSVGQLLNEKLFF; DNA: TGTGCCAGCAGCGTAGGACAGCTACTTAATGAAAAACTGTTTTTT
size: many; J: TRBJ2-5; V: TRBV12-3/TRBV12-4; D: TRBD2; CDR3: CASSLALAVKQETQYF; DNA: TGTGCCAGCAGTTTAGCGCTAGCGGTCAAACAAGAGACCCAGTACTTC
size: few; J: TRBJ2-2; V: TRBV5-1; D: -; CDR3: CASSIAGFTGELFF; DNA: TGCGCCAGCAGCATTGCAGGGTTCACCGGGGAGCTGTTTTTT
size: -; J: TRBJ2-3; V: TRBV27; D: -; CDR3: CASSLWSGQGITDTQYF; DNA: TGTGCCAGCAGTTTATGGTCCGGGCAGGGGATCACAGATACGCAGTATTTT
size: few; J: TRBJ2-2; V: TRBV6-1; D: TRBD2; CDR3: CASSGGATRPGELFF; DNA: TGTGCCAGCAGCGGGGGGGCCACCCGGCCCGGGGAGCTGTTTTTT
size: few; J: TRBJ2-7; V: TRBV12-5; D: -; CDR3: CASGFGGYEQYF; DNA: TGTGCTAGTGGTTTCGGGGGCTACGAGCAGTACTTC